These T cell receptor beta chains were read from a single sample in a study of blood T cell repertoires in COVID-19. This table comes from immunoSEQ multiplex PCR, and its TCRdb copy is limited to in-frame clones, with some not included. The sample records roughly 50,000 clones, around four fifths being singletons. Specimen: peripheral blood. The receptors were gathered from a human donor in a cohort sampled during active COVID-19. Both conserved end residues are part of each CDR3. D genes are given only for firm matches. Expanded clones get a size class; other rows say once, few or many, or leave the size out.

TRBD1	-	TRBV19	TRBJ1-2	TGTGCCAGTAGTATGCCGGGACAGGGGGACATCTATGGCTACACCTTC	CASSMPGQGDIYGYTF
-	-	TRBV3-1/TRBV3-2	TRBJ1-2	TGTGCCAGCAGCCCGCAGGGAGGGCTAGAGTATGGCTACACCTTC	CASSPQGGLEYGYTF
TRBD1	once	TRBV3-1/TRBV3-2	TRBJ1-1	TGTGCCAGCAGCCAAGGGAGCCCCCGACAGGGTACTGAAGCTTTCTTT	CASSQGSPRQGTEAFF
TRBD2	-	TRBV30	TRBJ2-7	TGTGCCTGGAGTCTAGCGGCTGAGCAGTACTTC	CAWSLAAEQYF
TRBD1	-	TRBV5-4	TRBJ1-1	TGTGCCAGCAGCCCATCAGGGGGTGGATTTGCCACTGAAGCTTTCTTT	CASSPSGGGFATEAFF
-	-	TRBV24-1	TRBJ1-1	TGTGCCACCAGTGTGGGGGGTAACACTGAAGCTTTCTTT	CATSVGGNTEAFF
TRBD1	once	TRBV4-3	TRBJ2-3	TGCGCCAGCAGCCAAGAGGGGATGGGACAGGGGGCATCAGATACGCAGTATTTT	CASSQEGMGQGASDTQYF
-	-	TRBV9	TRBJ1-4	TGTGCCAGCAGCGGCGATCGGGGGGGAACTAATGAAAAACTGTTTTTT	CASSGDRGGTNEKLFF
TRBD1	-	TRBV2	TRBJ1-1	TGTGCCAGCACCTCAGGGGGTCGGAGCACTGAAGCTTTCTTT	CASTSGGRSTEAFF
-	-	TRBV7-2	TRBJ1-2	TGTGCCAGCAGCCCCGATCCTCAGGGGACCTATGGCTACACCTTC	CASSPDPQGTYGYTF
-	-	TRBV2	TRBJ1-5	TGTGCCAGCAGTGAAGGGCCAGGGGTAATCCCCCAGCATTTT	CASSEGPGVIPQHF
-	-	TRBV7-2	TRBJ2-7	TGTGCCAGCAGCTTAGGACTGGGGGGTGGAGACGAGCAGTACTTC	CASSLGLGGGDEQYF
TRBD2	once	TRBV10-1	TRBJ2-5	TGCGCCAGCAGTGATACGGCGGGGGATTTGACCCAGTACTTC	CASSDTAGDLTQYF
TRBD1	-	TRBV4-3	TRBJ2-7	TGCGCCAGCAGCCAGGAACACAGGGGCGCGACCTACGAGCAGTACTTC	CASSQEHRGATYEQYF
TRBD1	-	TRBV7-9	TRBJ1-1	TGTGCCAGCAGCCGCCTTGGACAGGGGGCGGCTGAAGCTTTCTTT	CASSRLGQGAAEAFF
-	-	TRBV7-2	TRBJ1-1	TGTGCCAGCAGCTTAATGAGAAAGAACACTGAAGCTTTCTTT	CASSLMRKNTEAFF
TRBD1	-	TRBV27	TRBJ1-2	TGTGCCAGCAGTCCGACAGGGTACGGTGGCTACACCTTC	CASSPTGYGGYTF
TRBD1	-	TRBV19	TRBJ1-6	TGTGCCAGTAGTTACAGGGGTGGAAATTCACCCCTCCACTTT	CASSYRGGNSPLHF
TRBD1	few	TRBV4-2	TRBJ1-5	TGTGCCAGCAGCCAAGCCACAGGGGGAGGAGGTCAGCCCCAGCATTTT	CASSQATGGGGQPQHF
TRBD1	-	TRBV6-2/TRBV6-3	TRBJ1-1	TGTGCCAGCAGTTCGTCGACAGGGTTCACTGAAGCTTTCTTT	CASSSSTGFTEAFF
-	-	TRBV27	TRBJ1-2	TGTGCCAGCAGTTTAACAGGGAACCTTAACTATGGCTACACCTTC	CASSLTGNLNYGYTF
-	-	TRBV7-2	TRBJ2-7	TGTGCCAGCAGCCTGTTGACACCTTCGGTATCCTACGAGCAGTACTTC	CASSLLTPSVSYEQYF
-	-	TRBV6-5	TRBJ1-1	TGTGCCAGCAGTCGGGGCACTGAAGCTTTCTTT	CASSRGTEAFF
-	-	TRBV5-1	TRBJ1-6	TGCGCCAGCACCCCGGACAGAGATAATTCACCCCTCCACTTT	CASTPDRDNSPLHF
TRBD1	-	TRBV2	TRBJ2-7	TGTGCCAGCAGTGGGGGACAGGGGGCCTGGGAGCAGTACTTC	CASSGGQGAWEQYF
-	-	TRBV7-9	TRBJ2-5	TGTGCCAGCAGCTTTTCGGGGGTGGAAGAGACCCAGTACTTC	CASSFSGVEETQYF
-	-	TRBV9	TRBJ1-1	TGTGCCAGCAGCCCTTCATGGGAGGGGGGCTCTGAAGCTTTCTTT	CASSPSWEGGSEAFF
TRBD1	-	TRBV6-5	TRBJ1-2	TGTGCCAGCAGGAGACAGGGCCCCTATGGCTACACCTTC	CASRRQGPYGYTF
-	-	TRBV4-1	TRBJ1-6	TGCGCCAGCAGCCAAGTAGCGATCGTCCCAGCCTCAAATTCACCCCTCCACTTT	CASSQVAIVPASNSPLHF
-	once	TRBV7-2	TRBJ1-1	TGTGCCAGCAGCCAACAGCCTGGGAACACTGAAGCTTTCTTT	CASSQQPGNTEAFF
-	-	TRBV10-3	TRBJ1-1	TGTGCCATCAGTGACCCAAGACAGGCCTACACTGAAGCTTTCTTT	CAISDPRQAYTEAFF
-	-	TRBV3-1/TRBV3-2	TRBJ2-7	TGTGCCAGCAGCCAAGGGGGGCTTTCCAGTGCTTCCTACGAGCAGTACTTC	CASSQGGLSSASYEQYF
-	-	TRBV3-1/TRBV3-2	TRBJ1-2	TGTGCCAGCAGCCAAAGGATAGCCATGGGTGGCTACACCTTC	CASSQRIAMGGYTF
-	-	TRBV14	TRBJ2-5	TGTGCCAGCAGCCAAGACGGGTGGATCCAAGAGACCCAGTACTTC	CASSQDGWIQETQYF
TRBD2	-	TRBV7-2	TRBJ2-2	TGTGCCAGCAGCTTATTTGCGGGGGGGGACACCGGGGAGCTGTTTTTT	CASSLFAGGDTGELFF
TRBD2	-	TRBV2	TRBJ2-5	TGTGCCAGCAAATCAACTAGCGCGGAGACCCAGTACTTC	CASKSTSAETQYF
-	-	TRBV6-5	TRBJ2-6	TGTGCCAGCGTTATAAATCCTGGGGCCAACGTCCTGACTTTC	CASVINPGANVLTF
-	-	TRBV2	TRBJ1-2	TGTGCCAGCAGTCCCGCGGTTGTATATGGCTACACCTTC	CASSPAVVYGYTF
TRBD2	-	TRBV30	TRBJ2-7	TGTGCCTGGACCTACGGGGGGGCAGGCGAGCAGTACTTC	CAWTYGGAGEQYF
-	-	TRBV7-2	TRBJ1-2	TGTGCCATCCTCGACAACAACTATGGCTACACCTTC	CAILDNNYGYTF
-	-	TRBV7-3	TRBJ2-7	TGTGCCAGCAGCTCTCAGCAGGGGACCGAGCAGTACTTC	CASSSQQGTEQYF
TRBD1	-	TRBV19	TRBJ1-4	TGTGCCAGTAGTGCCCTAGGGACAGCCTTGGTAAAACTGTTTTTT	CASSALGTALVKLFF
TRBD2	-	TRBV4-3	TRBJ2-3	TGCGCCAGCAGCCACCTCTCTAGCGGGGGGTCGGTTCCGCCCCAGGCAGATACGCAGTATTTT	CASSHLSSGGSVPPQADTQYF
-	-	TRBV4-1	TRBJ2-7	TGCGCCAGCAGCCAAGATTTCCTATACGAGCAGTACTTC	CASSQDFLYEQYF
TRBD1	-	TRBV27	TRBJ1-2	TGTGCCAGCAGTTCAGGGGGTGGCTACACCTTC	CASSSGGGYTF
-	-	TRBV7-8	TRBJ2-4	TGTGCCAGCAGCGCCGGAAACATTCAGTACTTC	CASSAGNIQYF
-	-	TRBV24-1	TRBJ2-7	TGTGCCACCAGTAGAGACAGGACCTCCGAGCAGTACTTC	CATSRDRTSEQYF
-	-	TRBV4-3	TRBJ1-4	TGCGCCAGCAGCCAAGTTCCCAGATCTAATGAAAAACTGTTTTTT	CASSQVPRSNEKLFF
TRBD2	-	TRBV9	TRBJ2-1	TGTGCCAGCAGTAGTCCGACCGGGACTAGCGGTTACAATGAGCAGTTCTTC	CASSSPTGTSGYNEQFF
-	-	TRBV28	TRBJ1-4	TGTGCCAGCAGCCTAACCGGCACGCCAAGGGGGACGGGGTGGAAACTGTTTTTT	CASSLTGTPRGTGWKLFF
-	-	TRBV5-1	TRBJ1-6	TGCGCCAGCAGCACCCACAGGGAGTCACCCCTCCACTTT	CASSTHRESPLHF
TRBD1	-	TRBV27	TRBJ2-7	TGTGCCCTCCGGGACGGGACAGGGGTGCACGAGCAGTACTTC	CALRDGTGVHEQYF
-	-	TRBV4-2	TRBJ2-1	TGTGCCAGCAGCCAAGAAGGAGCTCGTTGGCAGTTCTTC	CASSQEGARWQFF
TRBD1	-	TRBV28	TRBJ2-6	TGTGCCAGCAGAAATACCGGGACAGTAGCCTCTGGGGCCAACGTCCTGACTTTC	CASRNTGTVASGANVLTF
-	-	TRBV19	TRBJ1-4	TGTGCCAGTAATGGGGGACTGAGAGAAAAACTGTTTTTT	CASNGGLREKLFF